These 21 T cell receptor beta chains share one sample of origin, sequenced in a study of blood T cell repertoires in COVID-19. The protocol was immunoSEQ multiplex PCR, while the TCRdb copy is restricted to in-frame clones and leaves out a portion. The sample has about 150,000 clones, around four fifths seen once. The sample consisted of PBMCs or T cells enriched from blood (not recorded which). The receptors stem from a woman aged 40 to 50 who had recovered from COVID-19.

This CDR3 is CASSVGKGGDGYTF. DNA of the CDR3: TGTGCCAGCAGCGTAGGTAAAGGCGGGGATGGCTACACCTTC. This chain connects TRBV9 to TRBJ1-2; D call uncertain. V lost 0 bases to trimming and J lost 6 bases, with 12 bases between them. In germline, CDR1 is SGDLS, CDR2 YYNGEE. This CDR3 is 14 amino acids long.

The rearrangement uses TRBV14 and TRBJ2-7; the D is unclear. V was shortened by 1 base and J by 0 bases, with 7 bases between the two germline ends. This CDR3 is built from 14 residues. Per germline, CDR1 SGHDN and CDR2 FVKESK. CDR3 loop: CASSQAHSSYEQYF. The CDR3 DNA follows: TGTGCCAGCAGCCAAGCCCACAGCTCCTACGAGCAGTACTTC.

This clone has a handful of counts. The J gene is TRBJ2-5, the V gene TRBV3-1 (or the pseudogene TRBV3-2); maybe TRBD2 (5 bases). CDR1 and CDR2 from the germline V gene are LGHDT and YNNKEL (reference sequence). Between the trimmed V and J ends, which lost 1 base and 2 bases, there was a span of 8 bases. The CDR3 is 14 amino acids. As DNA, the CDR3 is TGTGCCAGCAGCCAAGGAAAGCGGCAAGAGACCCAGTACTTC. Its protein is CASSQGKRQETQYF.

This chain joins TRBV7-9 and TRBJ2-3; 9 positions match TRBD2. Germline assignment: CDR1 SEHNR and CDR2 FQNEAQ (reference sequence). The V segment lost 5 bases and the J segment 4 bases; nucleotides outside the gene matches: 4. The CDR3 is 14 residues long. Here the CDR3 DNA reads TGTGCCAGCAGCAGACTAGCGGTCCCAGATACGCAGTATTTT. The encoded protein is CASSRLAVPDTQYF.

The chain links TRBV27 to TRBJ2-7; 7 bases line up with TRBD1. Per the germline V gene, CDR1 is MNHEY and CDR2 is SMNVEV (reference sequence). Trimming at V came to 10 bases and at J to 2 bases, leaving 5 bases not matched to a gene. The CDR3 covers 12 residues. The CDR3 DNA follows: TGTGCCATCGGGACAGATACCTACGAGCAGTACTTC. Protein: CAIGTDTYEQYF.

The J gene is TRBJ1-6, the V gene TRBV19; 9 bases map to TRBD1. CDR3 length: 16 amino acids. V shed 5 bases and J 7 bases; nucleotides not matched to a gene: 9. In germline, CDR1 is LNHDA, CDR2 SQIVND (reference sequence). This CDR3 is CASSAGTGRRNSPLHF. CDR3 coding DNA: TGTGCCAGTAGTGCGGGGACAGGGCGTAGAAATTCACCCCTCCACTTT.

This clone was found a few times. The rearrangement uses TRBV30 and TRBJ2-7; possible D gene TRBD2, 6 bases. V lost 3 bases and J lost 1, with 10 bases in between. Germline V gene data show CDR1 as GTSNPN and CDR2 as SVGIG (reference sequence). The CDR3 spans 13 residues. The CDR3 loop reads CAWREGASYEQYF. As DNA, the CDR3 is TGTGCCTGGAGGGAGGGAGCGTCCTACGAGCAGTACTTC.

The rearrangement uses TRBV11-2 and TRBJ1-2, with TRBD1 identical over 8 bases. The germline CDR1 and CDR2 sequences are SGHAT and FQNNGV. The trim removed 5 bases at V and 4 bases at J, leaving 3 bases unmatched. The CDR3 sequence is 13 residues long. CDR3 sequence reads: CASSPGQGYGYTF. The CDR3, as DNA: TGTGCCAGCAGCCCAGGACAGGGCTATGGCTACACCTTC.

The CDR3 region is CASSYSTRGLKDYGYTF. CDR3 in DNA: TGTGCCAGCAGTTACTCGACAAGGGGGCTTAAGGACTATGGCTACACCTTC. The chain combines TRBV6-2 or TRBV6-3 with TRBJ1-2, with 7 bases aligning to TRBD1. The J segment lost 3 bases and the V segment lost 0 bases, leaving 10 bases of the junction unmatched. The germline V gene encodes CDR1 MNHEY and CDR2 SVGEGT. The CDR3 extends over 17 amino acids.

The chain combines TRBV6-1 with TRBJ2-7, with D possibly TRBD2 on 5 matching bases. Germline V gene data show CDR1 as MNHNS and CDR2 as SASEGT. V dropped 1 base and J dropped 7 bases, with 11 bases sitting between them. The CDR3 runs to 13 residues. DNA of the CDR3: TGTGCCAGCAGTGAAGGGGAGCGCTTAGAGCAGTACTTC. It yields the protein CASSEGERLEQYF.

V and J are TRBV2 and TRBJ2-2; TRBD1 might be the D (6 bases). V dropped 4 bases and J dropped 4 bases, with 10 bases sitting between them. This CDR3 has 14 residues. Per germline, CDR1 SNHLY and CDR2 FYNNEI. CDR3 nucleotides: TGTGCCAGCAGTGCCGACAGGATCACCGGGGAGCTGTTTTTT. This translates into CASSADRITGELFF. The full variable domain, in which reference TRBV2 and TRBJ2-2 provide the parts outside the CDR3, is EPEVTQTPSHQVTQMGQEVILRCVPISNHLYFYWYRQILGQKVEFLVSFYNNEISEKSEIFDDQFSVERPDGSNFTLKIRSTKLEDSAMYFCASSADRITGELFFGEGSRLTVL.

This rearrangement joins TRBV19 to TRBJ2-7; maybe TRBD1 (5 bases). V lost 3 bases and J lost 2, with 11 bases in between. CDR3 length: 14 residues. Germline V CDR1 and CDR2: LNHDA, SQIVND (reference sequence). The CDR3 DNA reads as TGTGCCAGTAGTATCGTAATAGGGGCCTACGAGCAGTACTTC. Its translation: CASSIVIGAYEQYF.

The chain has TRBV6-5 and TRBJ1-5; tentatively, D is TRBD1 (6 bases). CDR1 is MNHEY, CDR2 SVGAGI, per germline. The V end lost 6 bases, the J end lost 9 bases, and 15 bases lay between the germline ends. The CDR3 covers 13 residues. The CDR3 sequence: CASSASQDRPQHF. DNA of the CDR3: TGTGCCAGCAGCGCCTCCCAGGACAGGCCCCAGCATTTT.

V usage is TRBV11-2 and J usage is TRBJ1-1; a possible D gene is TRBD1 (6 bases). The V gene lost 1 base and the J gene lost 0 bases, with 18 bases spanning the gap. Germline V gene lookup returns CDR1 SGHAT and CDR2 FQNNGV. The CDR3 spans 18 residues. CDR3 region: CASSLGTVLGDLNTEAFF. CDR3 in DNA: TGTGCCAGCAGCTTAGGGACAGTATTGGGGGATTTGAACACTGAAGCTTTCTTT.

This sequence joins TRBV7-2 and TRBJ1-1; D is unclear. The CDR3 extends over 14 amino acids. Trimming stripped 1 base from V and 4 bases from J, with 10 bases between. CDR1 and CDR2 from the germline V gene are SGHTA and FQGNSA. This CDR3 reads CASSLVPLITEAFF. The CDR3 DNA follows: TGTGCCAGCAGCTTAGTCCCACTGATCACTGAAGCTTTCTTT.

The chain couples TRBV4-1 to TRBJ2-7, with 12 bases aligning to TRBD2. CDR1 is MGHRA, CDR2 YSYEKL, per germline. This CDR3 is built from 16 residues. J was trimmed by 4 bases and V by 2 bases; bases with no gene match: 6. The CDR3 loop is CASSQSLAGGVYEQYF. The CDR3 DNA reads as TGCGCCAGCAGCCAATCGCTAGCGGGGGGGGTATACGAGCAGTACTTC.

The genes are TRBV19 and TRBJ1-4; D remains ambiguous. Germline V gene data show CDR1 as LNHDA and CDR2 as SQIVND (reference sequence). The CDR3 is made up of 15 amino acids. Trimming stripped 1 base from V and 6 bases from J, with 12 bases between. The CDR3 bases are TGTGCCAGTAGTATAGGTGGAGCAAAGGATGAAAAACTGTTTTTT. The encoded protein is CASSIGGAKDEKLFF.

This sequence joins TRBV7-9 and TRBJ1-2, with TRBD1 as a possible D gene (5 bases). Germline V lookup: CDR1 SEHNR, CDR2 FQNEAQ (reference sequence). The ends were cut back, 7 bases at V and 4 bases at J, with 19 bases in the middle. The CDR3 length is 15 residues. CDR3 in DNA: TGTGCCAGCACCACGGGACTCCTTCCCCCCTATGGCTACACCTTC. It specifies CASTTGLLPPYGYTF.

J is TRBJ1-1 and V is TRBV5-1; TRBD1 agrees at 8 bases. This CDR3 is built from 16 residues. Per the germline V gene, CDR1 is SGHRS and CDR2 is YFSETQ. Trimming at V came to 2 bases and at J to 0 bases, leaving 6 bases not matched to a gene. In DNA, the CDR3 is TGCGCCAGCAGCTTTAGGACAGGGTCCATGAACACTGAAGCTTTCTTT. It encodes CASSFRTGSMNTEAFF.

The chain is built from TRBV21-1 and TRBJ2-3; the DNA was not compared with TRBD2, the D call given in the table. TRBV21-1 is designated a pseudogene. This CDR3 region has 17 residues. The CDR3: CASSKDGRETSTDTQYF. For the CDR3, the DNA is TGTGCCAGCAGTAAAGACGGGAGAGAGACTAGCACAGATACGCAGTATTTT.

This clone was recorded once. The V call is TRBV1, the J call TRBJ1-1; the listed D gene, TRBD1, was not tested against the DNA. TRBV1 corresponds to a pseudogene. This CDR3 has 21 amino acids. The CDR3 bases are TGCACCAGCAGCCTTATAACGACCGGGACAGGACTTTGTAACCTGAACACTGAAGCTTTCTTT. Residues: CTSSLITTGTGLCNLNTEAFF.